This T cell receptor (beta chain) is from a study of cytomegalovirus exposure and HLA in healthy donors. Study-level results: Through in vitro validation, three CMV-associated chains were shown to be specific for CMV antigens. The authors listed 150 or so TCR beta chains as cytomegalovirus-associated. Cytomegalovirus status was reportedly diagnosed by the classifier with high sensitivity and specificity.

The table came from immunoSEQ multiplex PCR; TCRdb's copy has only in-frame clones and leaves some out. This table has roughly 300,000 clones, roughly 90% appearing once. Notes on this clone: Its target is not known.

CDR3 size: 15 residues. V shed 0 bases and J 7 bases; nucleotides not matched to a gene: 3. In germline, CDR1 is LGHNT, CDR2 FRNRAP. The sequenced material came from PBMCs. This chain uses TRBV12-5 with TRBJ2-2, with 9 bases that match TRBD1. The receptor's source is a woman aged 18-29 years in good health and CMV-seronegative. CDR3 sequence (DNA): TGTGCTAGTGGTTTGGTACAGGGGGCGATCGGGGAGCTGTTTTTT. Translating it yields CASGLVQGAIGELFF.